This is a list of T cell receptor beta chains from one sample in a study of cytomegalovirus exposure and HLA in healthy donors. Data came from immunoSEQ multiplex PCR; TCRdb stores just in-frame clones and leaves some out. The data show approximately 150,000 clones, with 65% to 90% seen just once and less than 3.5% held by the top ten. Material for sequencing was PBMCs. These TCRs come from a woman aged 30 to 39 in good health and CMV-seronegative. Each CDR3 is given with its conserved first and last residue. D genes are given only for firm matches. For some rows the clone size is stated as once, few or many, or as a class when expanded; others skip it.

D gene,V gene,clone size,J gene,CDR3 DNA,CDR3 protein
-,TRBV18,-,TRBJ1-2,TGTGCCAGCTCCCAAGCGGCCAACTATGGCTACACCTTC,CASSQAANYGYTF
-,TRBV19,-,TRBJ2-7,TGTGCCAGTAGTATCCCAGGGTACGAGCAGTACTTC,CASSIPGYEQYF
-,TRBV6-1,-,TRBJ1-4,TGTGCCAGCAGGGGCAGGCAGAATGAAAAACTGTTTTTT,CASRGRQNEKLFF
TRBD2,TRBV5-6,-,TRBJ2-3,TGTGCCAGCAGAGGGACTAGTCCTTTAGATACGCAGTATTTT,CASRGTSPLDTQYF
-,TRBV29-1,-,TRBJ1-2,TGCAGCGTTGAATGGTGGGAGGCAGGCTACACCTTC,CSVEWWEAGYTF
-,TRBV6-5,-,TRBJ1-5,TGTGCCAGCAGTTACTCGTGGGCAGGGAATCAGCCCCAGCATTTT,CASSYSWAGNQPQHF
TRBD1,TRBV5-4,-,TRBJ2-2,TGTGCCAGCAGCCGGGCCGGGACAGGGAGCACCGGGGAGCTGTTTTTT,CASSRAGTGSTGELFF
-,TRBV19,-,TRBJ2-3,TGTGCCAGTAGTGGACAGGGAGGGACAGATACGCAGTATTTT,CASSGQGGTDTQYF
-,TRBV6-6,few,TRBJ1-2,TGTGCCAGCACTTCTGGGGGCCCGTTCTATGGCTACACCTTC,CASTSGGPFYGYTF
TRBD2,TRBV6-5,-,TRBJ2-7,TGTGCCAGCAGTTCGGGGACTAGCGGGAGCAACGAGCAGTACTTC,CASSSGTSGSNEQYF
TRBD2,TRBV5-1,once,TRBJ2-1,TGCGCCAGCAGCTTGCCCGGGACTAGCGGGACCCATGAGCAGTTCTTC,CASSLPGTSGTHEQFF
-,TRBV4-3,-,TRBJ2-6,TGCGCCAGCAGCCAAGATTCAGGGGCCGGGGCCAACGTCCTGACTTTC,CASSQDSGAGANVLTF
TRBD1,TRBV2,-,TRBJ1-2,TGTGCCAGCAGCCCCGACAGGGTCACAGGTGGCTACACCTTC,CASSPDRVTGGYTF
-,TRBV4-1,-,TRBJ2-5,TGCGCCAGCAGCCCTCTCATAACTAGCAACCAAGAGACCCAGTACTTC,CASSPLITSNQETQYF
TRBD2,TRBV9,-,TRBJ2-1,TGTGCCAGCAGCGATCAGCGGGAAGCCCCCTACAATGAGCAGTTCTTC,CASSDQREAPYNEQFF
-,TRBV4-2,-,TRBJ2-5,TGTGCCAGCAGCCAAGGGGTGAGGCGTCTAGAGACCCAGTACTTC,CASSQGVRRLETQYF
TRBD1,TRBV2,-,TRBJ1-2,TGTGCCAGCAGTCGGGACAGGGATAACTATGGCTACACCTTC,CASSRDRDNYGYTF
TRBD2,TRBV9,once,TRBJ2-3,TGTGCCAGCAGCCCAACTAGCGCCACTGGGGTCACAGATACGCAGTATTTT,CASSPTSATGVTDTQYF
-,TRBV6-5,once,TRBJ2-5,TGTGCCAGCAGTTACTCCAGGAGGGGGGGACAAGAGACCCAGTACTTC,CASSYSRRGGQETQYF
TRBD1,TRBV11-2,once,TRBJ1-4,TGTGCCAGCAGCTTAGGAAAACAGGGGGTGTCTGAAAAACTGTTTTTT,CASSLGKQGVSEKLFF
-,TRBV6-5,few,TRBJ2-7,TGTGCCAGCAGTTACTCGGGGAGAGACTACGAGCAGTACTTC,CASSYSGRDYEQYF
-,TRBV6-6,-,TRBJ2-1,TGTGCCAGCAGTCCAGGGATATCCTACAATGAGCAGTTCTTC,CASSPGISYNEQFF
-,TRBV2,-,TRBJ2-1,TGTGCCAGCAGTCGCGGGCGGTTATACAATGAGCAGTTCTTC,CASSRGRLYNEQFF
TRBD1,TRBV4-3,few,TRBJ2-7,TGCGCCAGCAGCCAGATACAGGGGGGCCCCTCCTACGAGCAGTACTTC,CASSQIQGGPSYEQYF
TRBD2,TRBV4-3,-,TRBJ2-7,TGCGCCAGCAGCCAGGAAGCCCCGGGACTAGCCCATCTCGAGCAGTACTTC,CASSQEAPGLAHLEQYF
-,TRBV6-1,-,TRBJ1-3,TGTGCCAGCAGCGCACAGGGACCCGGAAACACCATATATTTT,CASSAQGPGNTIYF
TRBD1,TRBV6-1,few,TRBJ1-5,TGTGCCAGCGAAGACAGGGGACAGCCCCAGCATTTT,CASEDRGQPQHF
-,TRBV6-6,-,TRBJ2-3,TGTGCCAGCAGTTACCCCTCTGGAGGGGCGGATACGCAGTATTTT,CASSYPSGGADTQYF
TRBD1,TRBV2,few,TRBJ1-5,TGTGCCAGCAGCTCCACAGGGGTAAGCAATCAGCCCCAGCATTTT,CASSSTGVSNQPQHF
-,TRBV15,once,TRBJ1-5,TGTGCCACCAGCAGGGACGGACGGGACAATCAGCCCCAGCATTTT,CATSRDGRDNQPQHF
-,TRBV6-4,-,TRBJ2-7,TGTGCCACGTTCTACGAGCAGTACTTC,CATFYEQYF
-,TRBV5-1,few,TRBJ1-1,TGCGCCAGCAGCCAGGACTGGACGGCTGAAGCTTTCTTT,CASSQDWTAEAFF
TRBD1,TRBV5-1,-,TRBJ1-4,TGCGCCAGCAGTTTGACAGGGGCTAATGAAAAACTGTTTTTT,CASSLTGANEKLFF
-,TRBV6-5,-,TRBJ1-2,TGTGCCAGCAGTTACTCGTCCTACTATGGCTACACCTTC,CASSYSSYYGYTF
-,TRBV5-6,-,TRBJ1-1,TGTGCCAGCAGTTCACTTACAGGGAACACTGAAGCTTTCTTT,CASSSLTGNTEAFF
-,TRBV30,-,TRBJ2-3,TGTGCCTGGTCCCACGGAGATACGCAGTATTTT,CAWSHGDTQYF
TRBD1,TRBV2,few,TRBJ1-4,TGTGCCAGCACTTTTTTAGGGGCAGGGGGCGATCAACTGTTTTTT,CASTFLGAGGDQLFF
-,TRBV9,once,TRBJ1-1,TGTGCCAGCAGCCCCCCGCTCGGAGTTAGCACTGAAGCTTTCTTT,CASSPPLGVSTEAFF
-,TRBV11-3,-,TRBJ1-2,TGTGCCAGCAGCTCCTCAGGCTATGGCTACACCTTC,CASSSSGYGYTF
-,TRBV14,-,TRBJ1-5,TGTGCCAGCAGCCAGGGGCTGGGGCAGCCCCAGCATTTT,CASSQGLGQPQHF
-,TRBV15,-,TRBJ2-5,TGTGCCACCAGCAGAGATTCGGGGGACCTTCCCCAAGAGACCCAGTACTTC,CATSRDSGDLPQETQYF
-,TRBV9,once,TRBJ2-5,TGTGCCAGCAGCGTAGGTGAGCGCCTAGAGACCCAGTACTTC,CASSVGERLETQYF
TRBD2,TRBV2,-,TRBJ2-7,TGTGCCAGCAGTGAAGGGCGGGGGTTCTCCTACGAGCAGTACTTC,CASSEGRGFSYEQYF
TRBD1,TRBV6-1,-,TRBJ1-1,TGTGCCAGCATGGTCGGGACAGCGAACACTGAAGCTTTCTTT,CASMVGTANTEAFF
-,TRBV29-1,-,TRBJ1-2,TGCAGCGCCACGCGGACCACGGAGGTAGTGGGGGACTTAGAGTGGGTCTATGGCTACACCTTC,CSATRTTEVVGDLEWVYGYTF
TRBD2,TRBV13,-,TRBJ2-5,TGTGCCAGCAGCTTAAAGAGCGGGACTAGCGGTGAAGAGACCCAGTACTTC,CASSLKSGTSGEETQYF
-,TRBV19,once,TRBJ1-1,TGTGCCAGTACCCGCGGCCTCCTAAGGATAACAGGGATGAACACTGAAGCTTTCTTT,CASTRGLLRITGMNTEAFF
-,TRBV2,-,TRBJ2-1,TGTGCCAGCAGTACCGGGACCTACAATGAGCAGTTCTTC,CASSTGTYNEQFF
TRBD1,TRBV7-2,-,TRBJ2-7,TGTGCCAGCAGCCCCCGACAGGGGACCTACGAGCAGTACTTC,CASSPRQGTYEQYF
-,TRBV2,-,TRBJ2-1,TGTGCCAGCAGTGCTATTTTCAATGAGCAGTTCTTC,CASSAIFNEQFF
-,TRBV6-1,-,TRBJ2-7,TGTGCCGTTTCACAGGGGAGGCTTTACGAGCAGTACTTC,CAVSQGRLYEQYF
TRBD1,TRBV29-1,-,TRBJ1-2,TGCAGCGTTGATGGCCGGGACAGCCCTTTC,CSVDGRDSPF
-,TRBV29-1,-,TRBJ2-2,TGCAGCGTTCTGCGGCAGGGCGGCGGGGAGCTGTTTTTT,CSVLRQGGGELFF
TRBD1,TRBV6-5,-,TRBJ2-7,TGTGCCAGCACCACTAAACCGGGACAGGGGTGCGAGCAGTACTTC,CASTTKPGQGCEQYF
-,TRBV12-5,-,TRBJ2-2,TGTGCTAGTGGAAAACCGGCGGCGAACGGGGAGCTGTTTTTT,CASGKPAANGELFF
-,TRBV27,few,TRBJ2-1,TGTGCCAGCAGCCATAAACGGGATGAGCAGTTCTTC,CASSHKRDEQFF
TRBD2,TRBV4-3,few,TRBJ2-6,TGCGCCAGCAGCCGCTGGGAGGGGCTACCGTCTGGGGCCAACGTCCTGACTTTC,CASSRWEGLPSGANVLTF
-,TRBV9,-,TRBJ1-6,TGTGCCAGCAGCGTTACCGTGAGGTCACCCCTCCACTTT,CASSVTVRSPLHF
TRBD1,TRBV5-4,-,TRBJ1-4,TGTGCCAGCAGCGACCGGGACAGGGATAATGAAAAACTGTTTTTT,CASSDRDRDNEKLFF
-,TRBV25-1,-,TRBJ1-4,TGTGCCAGCAGTGTGAATGGCGGGCTGTTCACTAATGAAAAACTGTTTTTT,CASSVNGGLFTNEKLFF